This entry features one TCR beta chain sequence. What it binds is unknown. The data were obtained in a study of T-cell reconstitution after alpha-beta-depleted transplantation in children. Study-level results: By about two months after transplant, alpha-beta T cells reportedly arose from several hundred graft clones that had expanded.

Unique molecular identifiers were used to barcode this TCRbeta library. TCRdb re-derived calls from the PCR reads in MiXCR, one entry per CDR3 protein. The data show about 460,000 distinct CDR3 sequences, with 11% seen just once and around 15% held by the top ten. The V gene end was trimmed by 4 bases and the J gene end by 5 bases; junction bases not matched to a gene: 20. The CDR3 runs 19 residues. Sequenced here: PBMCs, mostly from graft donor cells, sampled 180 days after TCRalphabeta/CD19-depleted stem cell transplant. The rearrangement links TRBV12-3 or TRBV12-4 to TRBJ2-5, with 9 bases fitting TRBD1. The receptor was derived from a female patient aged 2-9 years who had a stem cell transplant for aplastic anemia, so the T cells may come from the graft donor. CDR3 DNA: TGTGCCAGCAGTTCAACCGGACCCTACAGGGGGCGCAGGGCGGAGACCCAGTACTTC. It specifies CASSSTGPYRGRRAETQYF.